A single sample is the source of the 8 T cell receptor beta chains below, sequenced in a study of CD8+ T cells in alopecia areata. RNA was extracted and reverse transcribed into cDNA as the sequencing template. Libraries were prepared by immunoSEQ multiplex PCR; TCRdb keeps only in-frame clonotypes and omits some of them. The data contain around 130,000 clones, approximately 53% of them singletons. The sample here was CD4+ T cells sorted from blood, taken at week 0. The receptors shown here come from a human donor with alopecia areata.

This clone was counted only a few times. The V call is TRBV5-6, the J call TRBJ1-2, with D perhaps TRBD1 (5 bases). V gave up 0 bases and J gave up 6 bases, with 9 bases separating them. Germline lookup yields CDR1 SGHDT and CDR2 YYEEEE. This CDR3 contains 13 residues. CDR3 nucleotides: TGTGCCAGCAGCTTGGACAGGAGCCATGGCTACACCTTC. Translation: CASSLDRSHGYTF.

This clone appeared a few times. The chain has TRBV30 and TRBJ2-6; no definite D call. Trimming took 0 bases from V and 1 from J, leaving 7 bases between them. Germline V gene data show CDR1 as GTSNPN and CDR2 as SVGIG (reference sequence). The length of the CDR3 is 15 residues. The CDR3 nucleotides read TGTGCCTGGAGTGTTGGAGAGTCTGGGGCCAACGTCCTGACTTTC. Protein product: CAWSVGESGANVLTF.

There are a few counts of this clone. The CDR3 spells CASSHTGIQETQYF. The CDR3 region has the DNA TGCGCCAGCAGCCACACGGGGATCCAAGAGACCCAGTACTTC. This chain joins TRBV4-1 and TRBJ2-5, with D perhaps matching TRBD2 (5 bases). Per germline, CDR1 MGHRA and CDR2 YSYEKL. The CDR3 is made up of 14 amino acids. Trimming took 3 bases from V and 1 from J, leaving 9 bases between them.

This chain uses TRBV2 with TRBJ2-1, with 10 bases lining up with TRBD2. Germline CDR1 and CDR2: SNHLY and FYNNEI. This CDR3 is built from 16 residues. V lost 8 bases and J lost 2; bases outside the gene matches: 9. DNA of the CDR3: TGTGCCAGCGATTCTCCTAGCGGGAGTACCTACAATGAGCAGTTCTTC. Amino acid sequence: CASDSPSGSTYNEQFF.

The V gene is TRBV9, the J gene TRBJ2-3, with TRBD1 as a possible D gene (5 bases). V lost 4 bases and J lost 2, with 23 bases in between. In germline, CDR1 is SGDLS, CDR2 YYNGEE. This CDR3 has 18 amino acids. CDR3 bases: TGTGCCAGCAGCAAAAACCCCACGACAGTTTCCGACACAGATACGCAGTATTTT. It specifies CASSKNPTTVSDTDTQYF.

The table lists this clone with a few counts. The genes are TRBV29-1 and TRBJ1-2; 9 bases are shared with TRBD1. Germline V CDR1 and CDR2: SQVTM, ANQGSEA. The V gene end was trimmed by 0 bases and the J gene end by 7 bases; junction bases not matched to a gene: 6. The CDR3 extends over 14 amino acids. The CDR3 protein is CSVEEGTGSFGYTF. As DNA, the CDR3 is TGCAGCGTTGAAGAAGGGACAGGGAGCTTTGGCTACACCTTC.

This clone was seen a few times. The rearrangement joins TRBV9 to TRBJ2-5, with unresolved D. This CDR3 region has 14 residues. Germline values: CDR1 SGDLS, CDR2 YYNGEE. The V gene lost 0 bases and the J gene lost 4 bases, with 10 bases spanning the gap. CDR3 in DNA: TGTGCCAGCAGCGTAGCCTCCCGTGGAGAGACCCAGTACTTC. Translated, it gives CASSVASRGETQYF.

The chain couples TRBV7-2 to TRBJ2-5; 7 nucleotides line up with TRBD1. CDR1 and CDR2 from the germline V gene are SGHTA and FQGNSA. The V and J ends lost 6 bases and 5 bases, in that order; junction bases with no gene match: 6. This CDR3 is 13 amino acids long. Here the CDR3 DNA reads TGTGCCAGCAGTTCCCCCAGGGGGGAGACCCAGTACTTC. This encodes CASSSPRGETQYF. Full variable domain (rest looked up from reference TRBV7-2 and TRBJ2-5): GAGVSQSPSNKVTEKGKDVELRCDPISGHTALYWYRQSLGQGLEFLIYFQGNSAPDKSGLPSDRFSAERTGGSVSTLTIQRTQQEDSAVYLCASSSPRGETQYFGPGTRLLVL.